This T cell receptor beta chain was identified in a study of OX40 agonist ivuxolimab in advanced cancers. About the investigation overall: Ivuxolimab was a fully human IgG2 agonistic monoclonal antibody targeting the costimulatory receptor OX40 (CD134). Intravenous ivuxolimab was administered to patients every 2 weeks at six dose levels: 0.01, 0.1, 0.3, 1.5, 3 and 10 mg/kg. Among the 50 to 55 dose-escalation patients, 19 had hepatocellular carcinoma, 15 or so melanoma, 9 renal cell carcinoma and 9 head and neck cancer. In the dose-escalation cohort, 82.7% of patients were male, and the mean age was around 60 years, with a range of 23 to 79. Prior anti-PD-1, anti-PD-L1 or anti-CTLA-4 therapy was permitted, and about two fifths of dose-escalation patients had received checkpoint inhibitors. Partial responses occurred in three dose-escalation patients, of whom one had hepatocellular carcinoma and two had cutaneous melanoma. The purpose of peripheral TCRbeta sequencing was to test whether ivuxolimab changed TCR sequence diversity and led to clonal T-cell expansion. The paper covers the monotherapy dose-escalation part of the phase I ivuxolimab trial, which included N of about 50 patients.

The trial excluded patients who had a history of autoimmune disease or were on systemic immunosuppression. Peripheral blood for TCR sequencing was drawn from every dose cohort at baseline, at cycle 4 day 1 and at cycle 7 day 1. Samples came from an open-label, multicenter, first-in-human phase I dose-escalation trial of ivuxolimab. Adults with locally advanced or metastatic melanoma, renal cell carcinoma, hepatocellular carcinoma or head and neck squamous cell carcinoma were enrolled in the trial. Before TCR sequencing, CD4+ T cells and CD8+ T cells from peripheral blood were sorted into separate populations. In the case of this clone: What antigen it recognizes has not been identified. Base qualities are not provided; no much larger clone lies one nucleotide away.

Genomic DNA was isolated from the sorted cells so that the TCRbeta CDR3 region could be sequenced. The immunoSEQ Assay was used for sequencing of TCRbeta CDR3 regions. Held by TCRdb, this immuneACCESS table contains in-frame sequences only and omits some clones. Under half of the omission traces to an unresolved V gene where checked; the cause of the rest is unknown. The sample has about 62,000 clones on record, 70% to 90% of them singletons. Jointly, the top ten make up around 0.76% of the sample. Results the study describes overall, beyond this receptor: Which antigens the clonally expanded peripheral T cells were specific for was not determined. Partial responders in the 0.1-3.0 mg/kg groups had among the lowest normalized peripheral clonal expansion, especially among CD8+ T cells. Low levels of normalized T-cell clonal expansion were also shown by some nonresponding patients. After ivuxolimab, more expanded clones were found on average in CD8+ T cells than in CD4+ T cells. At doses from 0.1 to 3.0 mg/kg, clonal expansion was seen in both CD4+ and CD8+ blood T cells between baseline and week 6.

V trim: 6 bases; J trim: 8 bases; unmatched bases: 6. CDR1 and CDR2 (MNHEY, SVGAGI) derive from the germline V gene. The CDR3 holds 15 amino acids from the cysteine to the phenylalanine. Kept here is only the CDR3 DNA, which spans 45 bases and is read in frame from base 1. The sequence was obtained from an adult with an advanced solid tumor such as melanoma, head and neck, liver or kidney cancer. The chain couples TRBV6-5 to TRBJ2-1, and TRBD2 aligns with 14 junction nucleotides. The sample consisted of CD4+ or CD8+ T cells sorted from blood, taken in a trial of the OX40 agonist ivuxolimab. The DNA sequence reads TGTGCCAGCAGAAGAGGGACTAGCGGGGGCTATGAGCAGTTCTTC. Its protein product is CASRRGTSGGYEQFF.